Following are 21 T cell receptor beta chains from one sample sequenced in a study of identical twins. TCRdb reanalysed the 5' RACE reads using MiXCR and keeps one entry per CDR3 protein. The sample shows approximately 230,000 distinct CDR3 sequences, over 5% of them seen only once. The data were also submitted as part of a second study, on T cells expressing NK-cell markers.

The sequencing sample was made of CD8+ T cells sorted from blood. All receptors come from a woman between 18 and 30 years old in good health.

This clonotype was detected many times. This chain uses TRBV29-1 with TRBJ1-1, with no clear D. Trimming stripped 3 bases from V and 4 bases from J, with 12 bases between. The germline V gene has CDR1 SQVTM and CDR2 ANQGSEA. This CDR3 region has 13 residues. CDR3 amino acids: CSVDGEQSTEAFF. CDR3 DNA sequence: TGCAGCGTTGATGGGGAGCAGAGCACTGAAGCTTTCTTT.

The rearrangement uses TRBV7-6 and TRBJ1-1; no clear D gene. The length of the CDR3 is 15 residues. The V gene lost 1 base and the J gene lost 0 bases, with 9 bases spanning the gap. Per the germline V gene, CDR1 is SGHVS and CDR2 is FNYEAQ. CDR3 residues: CASSLDVDLNTEAFF. CDR3 sequence (DNA): TGTGCCAGCAGCTTAGATGTGGACTTGAACACTGAAGCTTTCTTT.

This clonotype was seen only a few times. The rearrangement uses TRBV7-8 and TRBJ2-3; 8 bases are a match to TRBD2. With 8 bases clipped from V and 4 bases from J, the junction kept 5 bases outside the gene matches. The CDR3 is made up of 13 amino acids. Per germline, CDR1 SGHVS and CDR2 FQNEAQ. This CDR3 is CASHPGGADTQYF. The DNA for the CDR3 is TGTGCCAGCCACCCCGGGGGGGCAGATACGCAGTATTTT.

The table lists this clonotype with many counts. J is TRBJ2-1 and V is TRBV6-2 or TRBV6-3; 8 nucleotides agree with TRBD1. The CDR3 is made up of 16 amino acids. Germline values: CDR1 MNHEY, CDR2 SVGEGT. V was clipped by 7 bases and J by 2 bases; unmatched bases: 10. CDR3 nucleotides: TGTGCCAGCACCCTATTCAGGGGGCTACCCTACAATGAGCAGTTCTTC. It translates to CASTLFRGLPYNEQFF.

This clonotype occurred many times. The chain has TRBV5-1 and TRBJ1-4; possibly TRBD1 for D (6 bases). Deletions cut 7 bases from V and 8 bases from J, with 15 bases between. This CDR3 region has 13 residues. Germline CDR1 and CDR2: SGHRS and YFSETQ. The DNA for the CDR3 is TGCGCCAGCGGATACCGGGACACAGAAAAACTGTTTTTT. It encodes CASGYRDTEKLFF.

A few counts support this clonotype. The gene calls are TRBV12-3 or TRBV12-4 and TRBJ1-1; D not resolved. The CDR3 consists of 15 residues. V lost 7 bases and J lost 5, with 20 bases in between. The CDR3: CASIEYPGGGTEAFF. For the CDR3, the DNA is TGTGCCAGCATAGAATATCCGGGAGGCGGAACTGAAGCTTTCTTT.

The sample holds many counts of this clonotype. The rearrangement joins TRBV20-1 to TRBJ1-2; D perhaps matches TRBD1 (5 bases). The CDR3 is made up of 14 amino acids. Trimming removed 0 bases at V and 6 bases at J, with 14 bases between. CDR1 is DFQATT and CDR2 is SNEGSKA in the germline V gene (reference sequence). The CDR3 DNA reads TGCAGTGCTAGAGACCGGGGCAGGGTGGATGGCTACACCTTC. As protein: CSARDRGRVDGYTF.

This clonotype showed up many times. The V and J genes are TRBV7-9 and TRBJ1-1; a weak D match, TRBD1 (6 bases). From germline, CDR1 is SEHNR and CDR2 FQNEAQ (reference sequence). The CDR3 extends over 13 amino acids. The germline V and J ends were trimmed by 10 bases and 5 bases, with 17 bases remaining between them. The CDR3 sequence: CAIRNGGQTEAFF. The CDR3 DNA follows: TGTGCCATTCGGAACGGGGGGCAGACTGAAGCTTTCTTT.

There are many counts of this clonotype. V and J are TRBV12-3 or TRBV12-4 and TRBJ1-2, with D possibly TRBD1 on 5 matching bases. V shed 6 bases and J shed 8 bases, with 16 bases lying between them. The CDR3 loop spans 13 amino acids. The CDR3 DNA follows: TGTGCCAGCAGCCCCGGGGCCGTACTGGGCTACACCTTC. This sequence encodes CASSPGAVLGYTF.

The sample holds a few counts of this clonotype. The rearrangement joins TRBV7-9 to TRBJ1-6; TRBD1 might be the D (5 bases). CDR3 length: 15 residues. Germline lookup yields CDR1 SEHNR and CDR2 FQNEAQ (reference sequence). V was pared by 6 bases and J by 8 bases, with 17 bases between. CDR3: CASRPPGPGDSPLHF. As DNA, the CDR3 is TGTGCCAGCAGACCCCCGGGTCCGGGGGATTCACCCCTCCACTTT. The entire variable domain, with the rest obtained from reference TRBV7-9 and TRBJ1-6, is as follows: DTGVSQNPRHKITKRGQNVTFRCDPISEHNRLYWYRQTLGQGPEFLTYFQNEAQLEKSRLLSDRFSAERPKGSFSTLEIQRTEQGDSAMYLCASRPPGPGDSPLHFGNGTRLTVT.

In its sample, this clonotype was seen a few times. The chain has TRBV6-1 and TRBJ2-6; no reliable D call. CDR3 length: 13 amino acids. Germline V gene sequence: CDR1 MNHNS, CDR2 SASEGT. V was cut by 6 bases and J by 3 bases, with 6 bases left in between. As DNA, the CDR3 is TGTGCCAGCAGGGGTATTGGGGCCAACGTCCTGACTTTC. This codes for CASRGIGANVLTF.

This clonotype was counted ten times or more. The V call is TRBV27, the J call TRBJ2-2, with TRBD1 matching over 8 bases. The CDR3 runs to 14 residues. J lost 3 bases, V lost 6 bases, and 3 bases had no gene match. The germline V gene has CDR1 MNHEY and CDR2 SMNVEV (reference sequence). The CDR3 is CASRTGAYTGELFF. CDR3 nucleotide sequence: TGTGCCAGCAGGACAGGGGCTTACACCGGGGAGCTGTTTTTT.

This clonotype was counted many times. This chain links TRBV5-1 with TRBJ1-2, with D unclear. CDR1 is SGHRS, CDR2 YFSETQ, per germline. V lost 1 base to trimming and J lost 0 bases, with 10 bases between them. The CDR3 runs to 15 residues. Written as DNA, the CDR3 is TGCGCCAGCAGCTTGTACGCAGTCCCTAACTATGGCTACACCTTC. Translated: CASSLYAVPNYGYTF.

The chain links TRBV6-1 to TRBJ2-3; 8 positions match TRBD2. V lost 7 bases, J lost 2 bases, and 8 bases stayed unmatched. Germline V gives CDR1 MNHNS, CDR2 SASEGT. CDR3 length: 15 residues. The DNA of the CDR3 is TGTGCCAGCATCCCTAGCGGGCGCTACACAGATACGCAGTATTTT. Its protein is CASIPSGRYTDTQYF.

This clonotype was observed a few times. The rearrangement links TRBV2 to TRBJ2-7; TRBD2 might be the D (5 bases). Trimming pared 2 bases from V and 3 bases from J, leaving 11 bases between. The CDR3 sequence is 14 residues long. Per the germline V gene, CDR1 is SNHLY and CDR2 is FYNNEI. The CDR3 spells CASSESSDYYEQYF. Written as DNA, the CDR3 is TGTGCCAGCAGTGAATCCAGCGACTACTACGAGCAGTACTTC.

There are a few counts of this clonotype. J is TRBJ2-6 and V is TRBV6-2 or TRBV6-3; D gene unclear. Trimming took 1 base from V and 0 from J, leaving 1 base between them. Per the germline V gene, CDR1 is MNHEY and CDR2 is SVGEGT. This CDR3 contains 14 residues. This CDR3 is CASSYFSGANVLTF. DNA of the CDR3: TGTGCCAGCAGTTACTTCTCTGGGGCCAACGTCCTGACTTTC.

The J gene is TRBJ1-1, the V gene TRBV7-9; D perhaps matches TRBD1 (6 bases). The CDR3 length is 14 residues. Germline CDR1 SEHNR, CDR2 FQNEAQ (reference sequence). The V gene lost 5 bases and the J gene lost 0 bases, with 10 bases spanning the gap. The CDR3 DNA follows: TGTGCCAGCAGCACAGAGGGGGTGAACACTGAAGCTTTCTTT. This translates into CASSTEGVNTEAFF.

This clonotype was seen repeatedly, ten times or more. This chain links TRBV7-8 with TRBJ1-6, with D perhaps matching TRBD1 (5 bases). The V end was cut by 5 bases, the J end by 10 bases, with 15 bases between. The germline CDR1 and CDR2 sequences are SGHVS and FQNEAQ. This CDR3 has 14 residues. This CDR3 reads CASSTSQGSSPLHF. CDR3 nucleotides: TGTGCCAGCAGCACAAGTCAGGGTTCGTCACCCCTCCACTTT. The complete variable domain, with remaining parts taken from reference TRBV7-8 and TRBJ1-6, reads GAGVSQSPRYKVAKRGQDVALRCDPISGHVSLFWYQQALGQGPEFLTYFQNEAQLDKSGLPSDRFFAERPEGSVSTLKIQRTQQEDSAVYLCASSTSQGSSPLHFGNGTRLTVT.

In this sample, this clonotype turned up many times. This rearrangement joins TRBV5-1 to TRBJ2-7, with TRBD2 matching 8 bases. The J segment lost 5 bases and the V segment lost 4 bases, leaving 11 bases of the junction unmatched. CDR1 and CDR2 (germline): SGHRS, YFSETQ. The CDR3 spans 15 residues. The CDR3 coding sequence is TGCGCCAGCAGCCCTCTAGCGGGCCGTTTAGACGAGCAGTACTTC. Its protein is CASSPLAGRLDEQYF.

This clonotype appeared many times. This CDR3 reads CAWSELGHTQETQYF. The CDR3 nucleotides are TGTGCCTGGAGTGAGTTAGGTCACACCCAAGAGACCCAGTACTTC. The chain has TRBV30 and TRBJ2-5; no clear D. This CDR3 spans 15 amino acids. From germline, CDR1 is GTSNPN and CDR2 SVGIG (reference sequence). Trimming stripped 1 base from V and 1 base from J, with 13 bases between.

The chain couples TRBV7-8 to TRBJ2-7; D gene unclear. This CDR3 contains 15 residues. V lost 1 base to trimming and J lost 4 bases, with 14 bases between them. Germline values: CDR1 SGHVS, CDR2 FQNEAQ. CDR3 loop: CASSLDPSIIYEQYF. The CDR3 DNA sequence: TGTGCCAGCAGCTTAGATCCTAGTATAATTTACGAGCAGTACTTC.